The 31 T cell receptor beta chains below were found in one sample sequenced in a study of long-term antiretroviral therapy in people with HIV. Sequencing used immunoSEQ v3.0 at survey level. Repertoires were generated with immunoSEQ multiplex PCR, while TCRdb's copy carries only in-frame clones and drops some. The sample gives roughly 15,000 clones, 76% of which show up once; 25% to 35% is in the top ten. The sequences come from unsorted PBMCs, collected 3.1 years after starting antiretroviral therapy. The receptors stem from a man aged 40-49 years with HIV.

This chain joins TRBV5-6 and TRBJ1-2; 9 nucleotides align to TRBD1. The length of the CDR3 is 13 residues. CDR1 and CDR2 from the germline V gene are SGHDT and YYEEEE. Trimming at V came to 4 bases and at J to 12 bases, leaving 10 bases not matched to a gene. DNA for the CDR3: TGTGCCAGCAGCCCGGACAGGGGTCGAGAGGACACCTTC. It yields the protein CASSPDRGREDTF. Based on the CDR3 plus reference TRBV5-6 and TRBJ1-2, the full variable domain is DAGVTQSPTHLIKTRGQQVTLRCSPKSGHDTVSWYQQALGQGPQFIFQYYEEEERQRGNFPDRFSGHQFPNYSSELNVNALLLGDSALYLCASSPDRGREDTFGSGTRLTVV.

The chain employs TRBV5-5 and TRBJ1-1; D unclear. CDR3 size: 15 residues. Germline CDR1 SGHKS, CDR2 YYEKEE (reference sequence). V dropped 1 base and J dropped 0 bases, with 10 bases sitting between them. The CDR3, as DNA: TGTGCCAGCAGCTTGTTTGGAGGGTTGAACACTGAAGCTTTCTTT. This codes for CASSLFGGLNTEAFF. Complete variable domain (other parts from reference TRBV5-5 and TRBJ1-1): DAGVTQSPTHLIKTRGQQVTLRCSPISGHKSVSWYQQVLGQGPQFIFQYYEKEERGRGNFPDRFSARQFPNYSSELNVNALLLGDSALYLCASSLFGGLNTEAFFGQGTRLTVV.

The genes are TRBV7-9 and TRBJ2-6; D remains ambiguous. The CDR3 has 15 residues. V gave up 5 bases and J gave up 1 base, with 9 bases separating them. Germline V gene sequence: CDR1 SEHNR, CDR2 FQNEAQ (reference sequence). The CDR3 here is CASSITESGANVLTF. The CDR3 coding sequence is TGTGCCAGCAGCATTACAGAGTCTGGGGCCAACGTCCTGACTTTC.

V is TRBV7-8 and J is TRBJ2-7, with D possibly TRBD2 on 7 matching bases. From germline, CDR1 is SGHVS and CDR2 FQNEAQ. CDR3 length: 12 residues. The V gene lost 6 bases and the J gene lost 9 bases, with 15 bases spanning the gap. In DNA form, the CDR3 reads TGTGCCAGCAGAGACCCGGGGGGCGGGCAGTACTTC. It encodes CASRDPGGGQYF. The complete variable domain, with remaining parts taken from reference TRBV7-8 and TRBJ2-7, reads GAGVSQSPRYKVAKRGQDVALRCDPISGHVSLFWYQQALGQGPEFLTYFQNEAQLDKSGLPSDRFFAERPEGSVSTLKIQRTQQEDSAVYLCASRDPGGGQYFGPGTRLTVT.

The chain links TRBV2 to TRBJ1-2; TRBD1 agrees at 7 bases. The J segment lost 7 bases and the V segment lost 1 base, leaving 6 bases of the junction unmatched. Per the germline V gene, CDR1 is SNHLY and CDR2 is FYNNEI. The CDR3 contains 14 residues. The CDR3 is CASSEGGGASGYTF. CDR3 DNA sequence: TGTGCCAGCAGTGAAGGAGGGGGCGCGTCTGGCTACACCTTC.

The chain has TRBV4-2 and TRBJ2-3; D is unresolved. The CDR3 is 13 amino acids. CDR1 LGHNA and CDR2 YNFKEQ come from the germline V gene. The V end lost 0 bases, the J end lost 10 bases, and 11 bases lay between the germline ends. The CDR3 protein is CASSQDPQFAQYF. As DNA, the CDR3 is TGTGCCAGCAGCCAAGATCCGCAATTCGCGCAGTATTTT.

The chain recombines TRBV14 with TRBJ2-6; D remains unclear. Germline values: CDR1 SGHDN, CDR2 FVKESK. The CDR3 has 15 residues. The V gene lost 4 bases and the J gene lost 2 bases, with 9 bases spanning the gap. The CDR3 nucleotides read TGTGCCAGCAGCCGTCGGATGACTGGGGCCAACGTCCTGACTTTC. Translated, it gives CASSRRMTGANVLTF.

This clone was observed a handful of times. The chain's CDR3 is CASSQPSGVDSNQPQHF. CDR3 nucleotide sequence: TGCGCCAGCAGCCAACCCTCGGGGGTAGATAGCAATCAGCCCCAGCATTTT. This chain links TRBV4-1 with TRBJ1-5; tentatively, D is TRBD1 (5 bases). Germline V gene lookup returns CDR1 MGHRA and CDR2 YSYEKL. V was trimmed by 2 bases and J by 0 bases, leaving 14 bases between them. The CDR3 contains 17 residues.

V usage is TRBV4-2 and J usage is TRBJ1-2; D gene uncertain. This CDR3 comprises 14 residues. Germline-derived CDR1 and CDR2 are LGHNA and YNFKEQ. The ends were cut back, 1 base at V and 7 bases at J, with 13 bases in the middle. CDR3 in amino acids: CASSQAGASGGYTF. The CDR3 DNA reads TGTGCCAGCAGCCAAGCAGGAGCCTCGGGTGGCTACACCTTC.

J is TRBJ2-7 and V is TRBV5-6; a possible D gene is TRBD1 (6 bases). V was clipped by 5 bases and J by 0 bases, with 9 bases between them. The germline V gene encodes CDR1 SGHDT and CDR2 YYEEEE. The CDR3 totals 13 residues. The CDR3: CASSSGHSYEQYF. For the CDR3, the DNA is TGTGCCAGCAGTTCGGGACACTCCTACGAGCAGTACTTC.

V is TRBV5-4 and J is TRBJ2-3; D is undetermined. CDR3 length: 13 amino acids. Germline CDR1 and CDR2: SGHNT and YYREEE (reference sequence). V was cut by 0 bases and J by 6 bases, with 8 bases left in between. The CDR3 nucleotides are TGTGCCAGCAGCTTGGACCCCTCGGATACGCAGTATTTT. As protein: CASSLDPSDTQYF.

This chain links TRBV5-4 with TRBJ2-2; 10 bases line up with TRBD2. Germline lookup yields CDR1 SGHNT and CDR2 YYREEE (reference sequence). The CDR3 has 16 residues. V dropped 4 bases and J dropped 3; count of bases not matched to a gene: 6. The CDR3 region has the DNA TGTGCCAGCAGCCCCGGACTAGCGGCGGACACCGGGGAGCTGTTTTTT. This sequence encodes CASSPGLAADTGELFF. Full variable domain (rest looked up from reference TRBV5-4 and TRBJ2-2): ETGVTQSPTHLIKTRGQQVTLRCSSQSGHNTVSWYQQALGQGPQFIFQYYREEENGRGNFPPRFSGLQFPNYSSELNVNALELDDSALYLCASSPGLAADTGELFFGEGSRLTVL.

The CDR3 protein is CASSDNGYTF. CDR3 nucleotide sequence: TGTGCCAGCAGTGATAATGGCTACACCTTC. V and J are TRBV2 and TRBJ1-2; no reliable D call. V was trimmed by 3 bases and J by 6 bases, leaving 2 bases between them. CDR1 SNHLY and CDR2 FYNNEI come from the germline V gene. The CDR3 is made up of 10 amino acids.

The chain is built from TRBV6-5 and TRBJ2-1; the D gene is possibly TRBD2 (5 bases). The V end was cut by 2 bases, the J end by 5 bases, with 7 bases between. CDR3 size: 13 residues. From germline, CDR1 is MNHEY and CDR2 SVGAGI. CDR3 region: CASSYAGNNEQFF. CDR3 in DNA: TGTGCCAGCAGTTACGCGGGTAACAATGAGCAGTTCTTC.

The gene calls are TRBV2 and TRBJ2-2; D is perhaps TRBD1 (6 bases). This CDR3 region has 15 residues. The germline V and J ends were trimmed by 6 bases and 4 bases, with 15 bases remaining between them. CDR1 SNHLY and CDR2 FYNNEI come from the germline V gene. The CDR3: CASRRQGMGTGELFF. In DNA form, the CDR3 reads TGTGCCAGCAGACGCCAGGGGATGGGCACCGGGGAGCTGTTTTTT.

The sample holds one count of this clone. The chain has TRBV5-1 and TRBJ1-4; D unresolved. Germline lookup yields CDR1 SGHRS and CDR2 YFSETQ. CDR3 size: 15 residues. Trimming took off 4 bases at V and 8 bases at J, with 18 bases between the two ends. The CDR3 is CASSVGSTQREKLFF. CDR3 bases: TGCGCCAGCAGCGTTGGGAGTACACAGAGGGAAAAACTGTTTTTT. The full variable domain, in which reference TRBV5-1 and TRBJ1-4 provide the parts outside the CDR3, is KAGVTQTPRYLIKTRGQQVTLSCSPISGHRSVSWYQQTPGQGLQFLFEYFSETQRNKGNFPGRFSGRQFSNSRSEMNVSTLELGDSALYLCASSVGSTQREKLFFGSGTQLSVL.

The chain joins TRBV29-1 to TRBJ2-7; 9 bases are a match to TRBD1. The CDR3 totals 11 residues. Germline V CDR1 and CDR2: SQVTM, ANQGSEA. V was clipped by 6 bases and J by 5 bases; unmatched bases: 2. The CDR3 DNA sequence: TGCAGCGTCGGACAGGGGCACGAGCAGTACTTC. Its translation: CSVGQGHEQYF.

The chain combines TRBV18 with TRBJ1-2; D is undetermined. The V gene lost 6 bases and the J gene lost 1 base, with 12 bases spanning the gap. Per germline, CDR1 KGHSH and CDR2 LQKENI. The CDR3 covers 14 residues. The CDR3 here is CASSRSGNNYGYTF. CDR3 DNA: TGTGCCAGCTCGAGGTCGGGAAATAACTATGGCTACACCTTC.

This clone was seen a handful of times. V is TRBV9 and J is TRBJ1-5; 7 positions agree with TRBD1. Germline CDR1 is SGDLS and CDR2 is YYNGEE. Losses at the gene ends were 4 bases for V and 2 bases for J; bases not matched to a gene: 3. The CDR3 has 14 amino acids. The CDR3 DNA reads TGTGCCAGCAGCTTCGGACAGGGCAATCAGCCCCAGCATTTT. Translation: CASSFGQGNQPQHF.

The rearrangement uses TRBV13 and TRBJ1-4; D not resolved. CDR1 and CDR2 from the germline V gene are PRHDT and FYEKMQ (reference sequence). The CDR3 sequence is 14 residues long. Trimming took off 2 bases at V and 2 bases at J, with 6 bases between the two ends. The CDR3 sequence is CASSLSGTNEKLFF. CDR3 nucleotides: TGTGCCAGCAGCTTATCCGGTACTAATGAAAAACTGTTTTTT. The full variable domain, its missing parts supplied by reference TRBV13 and TRBJ1-4, is AAGVIQSPRHLIKEKRETATLKCYPIPRHDTVYWYQQGPGQDPQFLISFYEKMQSDKGSIPDRFSAQQFSDYHSELNMSSLELGDSALYFCASSLSGTNEKLFFGSGTQLSVL.

This clone was counted between two and nine times. The J gene is TRBJ1-2, the V gene TRBV7-9; TRBD1 might be the D (5 bases). This CDR3 comprises 14 residues. CDR1 is SEHNR, CDR2 FQNEAQ, per germline (reference sequence). Trimming stripped 2 bases from V and 7 bases from J, with 14 bases between. The CDR3 sequence is CASSLRDDGGGYTF. CDR3 sequence (DNA): TGTGCCAGCAGCTTAAGGGACGATGGGGGTGGCTACACCTTC.

Only a few counts were recorded for this clone. The rearrangement uses TRBV10-2 and TRBJ1-5; D possibly corresponds to TRBD1 (5 bases). This CDR3 spans 13 amino acids. The ends were cut back, 6 bases at V and 6 bases at J, with 12 bases in the middle. Germline V lookup: CDR1 WSHSY, CDR2 SAAADI. CDR3 amino acids: CASSREGAQPQHF. The CDR3 DNA sequence: TGCGCCAGCAGCCGGGAAGGGGCTCAGCCCCAGCATTTT.

The DNA for the CDR3 is TGTGCCAGCAGCCGCGGGACAGAGTTCCAAGAGACCCAGTACTTC. Translation gives CASSRGTEFQETQYF. The chain carries TRBV7-9 and TRBJ2-5; TRBD1 is a possible D gene (7 bases). This CDR3 has 15 residues. Germline V gene lookup returns CDR1 SEHNR and CDR2 FQNEAQ (reference sequence). The V end lost 5 bases, the J end lost 1 base, and 14 bases lay between the germline ends.

This chain connects TRBV7-9 to TRBJ1-2; D is ambiguous. Germline V gives CDR1 SEHNR, CDR2 FQNEAQ (reference sequence). CDR3 size: 15 residues. Trimming stripped 4 bases from V and 3 bases from J, with 15 bases between. The CDR3 spells CASSSPPDGDYGYTF. CDR3 sequence (DNA): TGTGCCAGCAGCTCCCCCCCGGACGGTGACTATGGCTACACCTTC.

This chain links TRBV2 with TRBJ1-5; no reliable D call. CDR1 is SNHLY and CDR2 is FYNNEI in the germline V gene. Between the trimmed V and J ends, which lost 1 base and 0 bases, there was a span of 10 bases. There are 16 residues in the CDR3. The CDR3, as DNA: TGTGCCAGCAGTGAAGGCGCACTCCCTAGCAATCAGCCCCAGCATTTT. Encoded protein: CASSEGALPSNQPQHF.

The chain couples TRBV18 to TRBJ1-5, with 7 positions matching TRBD1. J lost 4 bases, V lost 3 bases, and 0 bases had no gene match. The CDR3 covers 13 residues. The germline V gene encodes CDR1 KGHSH and CDR2 LQKENI. The CDR3 DNA sequence: TGTGCCAGCTCACCGGGACAGAATCAGCCCCAGCATTTT. The encoded protein is CASSPGQNQPQHF.

This clone was detected once. The V call is TRBV5-5, the J call TRBJ1-1; possible D gene TRBD1, 5 bases. This CDR3 region has 16 residues. Germline V gene lookup returns CDR1 SGHKS and CDR2 YYEKEE (reference sequence). Trimming left V 4 bases short and J 0 bases short, with 16 bases between. The CDR3 reads CASSIGTSFMNTEAFF. The CDR3 DNA is TGTGCCAGCAGCATAGGGACCTCCTTCATGAACACTGAAGCTTTCTTT.

Only a few counts were recorded for this clone. J is TRBJ1-5 and V is TRBV27; a possible D gene is TRBD1 (6 bases). This CDR3 is built from 14 residues. V gave up 6 bases and J gave up 9 bases, with 18 bases separating them. Germline V gene lookup returns CDR1 MNHEY and CDR2 SMNVEV (reference sequence). DNA of the CDR3: TGTGCCAGCAGAGAACAGGGATTGGGAAGGCCCCAGCATTTT. Translation gives CASREQGLGRPQHF.

This chain connects TRBV19 to TRBJ1-2; D is possibly TRBD1 (5 bases). CDR3 length: 13 residues. CDR1 and CDR2 from the germline V gene are LNHDA and SQIVND (reference sequence). V lost 3 bases, J lost 5 bases, and 10 bases lay in between. The CDR3 here is CASSMWQGYGYTF. CDR3 bases: TGTGCCAGTAGTATGTGGCAGGGTTATGGCTACACCTTC.

The gene calls are TRBV6-5 and TRBJ2-1, with 8 nucleotides matching TRBD2. This CDR3 comprises 16 residues. In germline, CDR1 is MNHEY, CDR2 SVGAGI. V shed 0 bases, J shed 2 bases, and the junction held 3 bases outside the gene matches. Here the CDR3 DNA reads TGTGCCAGCAGTTACTCCGGGACTAGGCCCTACAATGAGCAGTTCTTC. Encoded protein: CASSYSGTRPYNEQFF.

This chain uses TRBV9 with TRBJ2-7, with 8 bases that match TRBD2. Germline V CDR1 and CDR2: SGDLS, YYNGEE. V lost 4 bases and J lost 3; bases outside the gene matches: 9. The CDR3 covers 15 residues. CDR3 nucleotides: TGTGCCAGCAGCCTAACGGGGGGGGGCTACTACGAGCAGTACTTC. Encoded protein: CASSLTGGGYYEQYF.